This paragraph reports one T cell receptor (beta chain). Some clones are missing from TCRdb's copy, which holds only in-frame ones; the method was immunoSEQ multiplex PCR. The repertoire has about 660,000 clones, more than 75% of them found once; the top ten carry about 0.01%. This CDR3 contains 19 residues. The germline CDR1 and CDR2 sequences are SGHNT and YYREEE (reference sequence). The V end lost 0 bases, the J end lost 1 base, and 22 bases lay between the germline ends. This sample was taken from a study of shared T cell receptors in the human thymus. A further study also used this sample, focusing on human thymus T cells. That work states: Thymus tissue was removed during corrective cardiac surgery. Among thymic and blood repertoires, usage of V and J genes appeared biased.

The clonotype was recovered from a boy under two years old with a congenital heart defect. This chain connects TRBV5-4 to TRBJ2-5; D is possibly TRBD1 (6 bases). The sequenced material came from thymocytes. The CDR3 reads CASSLVTGTVAETQETQYF. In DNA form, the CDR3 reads TGTGCCAGCAGCTTGGTCACAGGGACGGTCGCCGAAACCCAAGAGACCCAGTACTTC.